This TCR beta chain was identified in a study of control samples from healthy donors and cancer patients. This CDR3 region has 15 residues. Unmatched junction bases numbered 8, after V lost 4 bases and J lost 5 bases. Per germline, CDR1 LGHNA and CDR2 YSLEER. Data came from immunoSEQ multiplex PCR; TCRdb stores just in-frame clones and leaves some out. The sample lists about 94,000 clones, around 86% seen once, with about 1.3% in the top ten. Sequencing input: blood. The rearrangement uses TRBV4-3 and TRBJ2-3, with 8 positions matching TRBD2. The receptor was derived from a woman aged 45 to 65 in good health. Here the CDR3 reads CASSLREGPGDTQYF. The CDR3 bases are TGCGCCAGCAGCCTTCGGGAGGGTCCCGGAGATACGCAGTATTTT.